What follows are 11 T cell receptor beta chains derived from one specimen sequenced in a study of T cells in Graves' hyperthyroidism and ophthalmopathy. Amplification targeted TCR beta CDR3 regions from RNA transcripts. Carried out on the TCR CDR3, a first-round RT-PCR used the HTBI primer set. Via MiXCR, TCRdb re-called the multiplex PCR reads, giving one row per CDR3 protein. The top ten clones hold roughly 10% of a sample with 530,000 or so distinct CDR3 sequences, roughly 24% of them seen once. Sequenced: blood. Receptors were obtained from a woman under 40 with Graves' ophthalmopathy.

In its sample, this clonotype was seen many times. V is TRBV6-4 and J is TRBJ2-2; D is perhaps TRBD1 (5 bases). V was shortened by 3 bases and J by 3 bases, with 8 bases between the two germline ends. The CDR3 has 14 amino acids. Germline CDR1 is MRHNA and CDR2 is SNTAGT. The CDR3 is CASSEQDDTGELFF. In DNA form, the CDR3 reads TGTGCCAGCAGTGAACAGGATGACACCGGGGAGCTGTTTTTT.

This clonotype was detected only a few times. The chain uses TRBV12-3 or TRBV12-4 and TRBJ1-1; unclear D gene. V lost 6 bases and J 3 bases, leaving 8 bases between the germline ends. The CDR3 has 12 amino acids. The CDR3 protein is CASSDGYTEAFF. CDR3 nucleotide sequence: TGTGCCAGCAGCGATGGGTACACTGAAGCTTTCTTT.

The chain links TRBV7-2 to TRBJ1-1; TRBD1 is a possible D gene (6 bases). CDR1 is SGHTA, CDR2 FQGNSA, per germline. Trimming removed 10 bases at V and 7 bases at J, with 13 bases between. CDR3 length equals 11 residues. The CDR3 DNA is TGTGCCACCGGAAACAGGGTTGAAGCTTTCTTT. Translation gives CATGNRVEAFF.

The chain is built from TRBV12-3 or TRBV12-4 and TRBJ2-5; TRBD2 matches at 10 bases. The CDR3 sequence is 15 residues long. V lost 6 bases and J lost 2; bases outside the gene matches: 6. The DNA for the CDR3 is TGTGCCAGCAGCCTCTGGACTAGCGGACAAGAGACCCAGTACTTC. It encodes CASSLWTSGQETQYF.

This clonotype was recorded many times. V and J are TRBV6-5 and TRBJ2-7; D may be TRBD2 (6 bases). V gave up 2 bases and J gave up 2 bases, with 13 bases separating them. CDR3 length: 15 residues. Germline V gene sequence: CDR1 MNHEY, CDR2 SVGAGI. DNA of the CDR3: TGTGCCAGCAGTTACACCGGGACTTCAGCCTACGAGCAGTACTTC. Protein sequence: CASSYTGTSAYEQYF.

At least ten counts were recorded for this clonotype. The chain joins TRBV6-5 to TRBJ2-7; perhaps D is TRBD1 or TRBD2 (5 bases each). Between the trimmed V and J ends, which lost 2 bases and 7 bases, there was a span of 6 bases. CDR3 length: 11 residues. Germline lookup yields CDR1 MNHEY and CDR2 SVGAGI. The CDR3 nucleotides read TGTGCCAGCAGTTACGGGACGGAGCAGTACTTC. This codes for CASSYGTEQYF.

Many counts were recorded for this clonotype. The chain links TRBV9 to TRBJ2-5; no clear D gene. V was trimmed by 4 bases and J by 4 bases, leaving 11 bases between them. There are 13 residues in the CDR3. In germline, CDR1 is SGDLS, CDR2 YYNGEE. The CDR3 sequence is CASSSDGLETQYF. The CDR3 DNA follows: TGTGCCAGCAGCTCCGACGGATTAGAGACCCAGTACTTC.

This clonotype was counted many times. The chain uses TRBV11-2 and TRBJ2-7; 7 bases fit TRBD2. V shed 3 bases, J shed 6 bases, and the junction held 5 bases outside the gene matches. Germline assignment: CDR1 SGHAT and CDR2 FQNNGV. This CDR3 contains 13 residues. In nucleotides, the CDR3 is TGTGCCAGCAGCTTGGGGGGGGGTATCGAGCAGTACTTC. The encoded protein is CASSLGGGIEQYF.

This clonotype was seen a few times. A much larger clone sits a single nucleotide away, making a read error possible. The CDR3 does not end in the conserved phenylalanine or tryptophan, so this is likely a read error. CDR3 sequence (DNA): TGTGCCAGCAGCCCGAACAGGGTGGGAAACACCGGGGAGCTGTTTTTG. Translated: CASSPNRVGNTGELFL. The chain has TRBV7-8 and TRBJ2-2; TRBD1 is a possible D gene (6 bases). Germline CDR1 SGHVS, CDR2 FQNEAQ. The CDR3 runs to 16 residues. V lost 5 bases and J lost 2, with 15 bases in between.

This clonotype was observed a handful of times. The chain joins TRBV27 to TRBJ2-7; 10 positions match TRBD2. V trimming: 3 bases; J trimming: 0 bases; junction bases outside the gene matches: 11. This CDR3 has 18 residues. Looked up from germline, CDR1 is MNHEY and CDR2 is SMNVEV (reference sequence). CDR3 in amino acids: CASSFISSGGLSSYEQYF. The CDR3 coding sequence is TGTGCCAGCAGTTTTATTTCTAGCGGGGGCCTTAGCTCCTACGAGCAGTACTTC.

This clonotype was seen repeatedly, ten times or more. The chain couples TRBV7-2 to TRBJ2-2; D unclear. The length of the CDR3 is 11 residues. Trimming left V 7 bases short and J 4 bases short, with 4 bases between. Germline CDR1 and CDR2: SGHTA and FQGNSA. CDR3 nucleotide sequence: TGTGCCAGCACCCTCACCGGGGAGCTGTTTTTT. Its protein is CASTLTGELFF.